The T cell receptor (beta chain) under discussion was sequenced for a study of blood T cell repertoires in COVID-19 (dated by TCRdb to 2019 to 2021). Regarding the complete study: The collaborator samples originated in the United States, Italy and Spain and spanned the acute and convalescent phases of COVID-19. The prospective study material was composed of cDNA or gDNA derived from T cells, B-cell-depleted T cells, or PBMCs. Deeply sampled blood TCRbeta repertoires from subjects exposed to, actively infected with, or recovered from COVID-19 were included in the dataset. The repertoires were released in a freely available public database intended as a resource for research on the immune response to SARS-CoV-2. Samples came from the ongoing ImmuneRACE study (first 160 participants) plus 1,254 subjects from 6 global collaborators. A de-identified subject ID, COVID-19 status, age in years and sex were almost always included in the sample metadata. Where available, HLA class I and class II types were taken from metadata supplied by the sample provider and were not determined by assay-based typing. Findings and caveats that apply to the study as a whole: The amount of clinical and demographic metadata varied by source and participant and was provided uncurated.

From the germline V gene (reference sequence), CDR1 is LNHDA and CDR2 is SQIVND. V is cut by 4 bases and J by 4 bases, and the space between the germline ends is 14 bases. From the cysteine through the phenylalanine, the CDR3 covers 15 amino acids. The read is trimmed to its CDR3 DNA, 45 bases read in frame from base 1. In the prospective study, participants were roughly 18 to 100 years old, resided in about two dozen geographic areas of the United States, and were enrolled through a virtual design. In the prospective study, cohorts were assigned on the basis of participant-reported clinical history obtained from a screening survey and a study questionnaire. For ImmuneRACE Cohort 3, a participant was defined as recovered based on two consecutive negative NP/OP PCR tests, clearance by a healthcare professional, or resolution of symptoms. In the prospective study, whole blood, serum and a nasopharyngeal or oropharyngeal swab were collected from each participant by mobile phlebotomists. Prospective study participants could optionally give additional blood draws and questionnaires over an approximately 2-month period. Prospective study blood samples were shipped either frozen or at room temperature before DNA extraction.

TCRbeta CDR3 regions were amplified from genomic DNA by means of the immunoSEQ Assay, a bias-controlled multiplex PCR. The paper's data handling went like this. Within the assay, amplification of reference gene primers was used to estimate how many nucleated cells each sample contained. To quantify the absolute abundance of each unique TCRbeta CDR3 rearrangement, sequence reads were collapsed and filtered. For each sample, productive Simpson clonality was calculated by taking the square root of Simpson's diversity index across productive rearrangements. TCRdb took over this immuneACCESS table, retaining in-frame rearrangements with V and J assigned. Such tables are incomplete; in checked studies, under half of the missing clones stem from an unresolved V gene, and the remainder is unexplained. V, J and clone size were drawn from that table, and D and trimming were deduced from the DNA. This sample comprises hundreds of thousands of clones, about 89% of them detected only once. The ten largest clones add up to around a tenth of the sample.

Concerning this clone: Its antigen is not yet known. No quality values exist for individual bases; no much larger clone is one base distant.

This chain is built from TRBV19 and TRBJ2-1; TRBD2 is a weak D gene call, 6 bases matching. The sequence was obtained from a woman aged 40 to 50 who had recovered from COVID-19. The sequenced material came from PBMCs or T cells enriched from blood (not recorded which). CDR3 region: CASSTSLARYNEQFF. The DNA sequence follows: TGTGCCAGTAGTACGTCTCTAGCGAGGTACAATGAGCAGTTCTTC. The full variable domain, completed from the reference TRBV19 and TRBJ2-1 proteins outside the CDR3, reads DGGITQSPKYLFRKEGQNVTLSCEQNLNHDAMYWYRQDPGQGLRLIYYSQIVNDFQKGDIAEGYSVSREKKESFPLTVTSAQKNPTAFYLCASSTSLARYNEQFFGPGTRLTVL.